This T cell receptor (beta chain) was documented in a study of CD4+ T cells in melanoma. Study-level points and caveats: In melanoma, neoantigen-specific CD4+ T cells reportedly differed in differentiation state. A reported correlation linked neoantigen-specific CD4+ T cells to CD8+, macrophage and B cell function.

The assay was immunoSEQ multiplex PCR, and TCRdb's table has in-frame clones only and misses some. The data hold approximately 9,700 clones, with about 68% observed a single time. Germline CDR1 and CDR2: SQVTM and ANQGSEA. CDR3 length equals 14 residues. V was pared by 2 bases and J by 4 bases, with 14 bases between. A remark on this clone: Its target is not known.

Sequenced material: cells from a culture (not recorded whether cultured in vitro). The V gene is TRBV29-1, the J gene TRBJ2-5; D perhaps matches TRBD2 (5 bases). This clonotype originated in a human donor with melanoma. For the CDR3, the DNA is TGCAGCGTTGAACATCCAGCGGTCCGAGAGACCCAGTACTTC. It is translated as CSVEHPAVRETQYF.